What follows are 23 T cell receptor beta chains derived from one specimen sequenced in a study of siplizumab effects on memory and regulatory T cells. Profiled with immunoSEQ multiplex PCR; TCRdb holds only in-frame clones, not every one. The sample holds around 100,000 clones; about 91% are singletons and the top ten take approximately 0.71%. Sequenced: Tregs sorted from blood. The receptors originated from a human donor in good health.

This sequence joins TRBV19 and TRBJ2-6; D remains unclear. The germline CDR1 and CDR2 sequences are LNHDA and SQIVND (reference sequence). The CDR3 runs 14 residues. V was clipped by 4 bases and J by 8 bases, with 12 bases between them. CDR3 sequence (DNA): TGTGCCAGTAGTACCCCCGGCCAGACCAACGTCCTGACTTTC. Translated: CASSTPGQTNVLTF.

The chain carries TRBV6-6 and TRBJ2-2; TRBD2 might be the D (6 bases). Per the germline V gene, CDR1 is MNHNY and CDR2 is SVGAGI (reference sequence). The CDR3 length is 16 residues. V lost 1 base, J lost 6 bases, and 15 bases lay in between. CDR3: CASSYLLAGKAGELFF. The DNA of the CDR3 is TGTGCCAGCAGTTACTTATTGGCGGGAAAGGCCGGGGAGCTGTTTTTT.

In DNA form, the CDR3 reads TGCGCCAGCAGCCAAGCGCTGGGGCTAGCGGACAACACCGGGGAGCTGTTTTTT. Its protein is CASSQALGLADNTGELFF. The chain joins TRBV4-1 to TRBJ2-2, with 7 nucleotides matching TRBD2. The CDR3 consists of 18 residues. Germline CDR1 and CDR2: MGHRA and YSYEKL. Trimming at V came to 1 base and at J to 2 bases, leaving 10 bases not matched to a gene.

The CDR3 protein is CASGMGRYTDTQYF. CDR3 sequence (DNA): TGTGCCAGCGGAATGGGCCGCTACACAGATACGCAGTATTTT. V is TRBV9 and J is TRBJ2-3; D is unclear. The CDR3 totals 14 residues. V lost 7 bases, J lost 2 bases, and 14 bases lay in between. CDR1 and CDR2 (germline): SGDLS, YYNGEE.

The DNA of the CDR3 is TGTGCCAGCAGCTCCCGGGGGAATGAGCAGTTCTTC. Translating it yields CASSSRGNEQFF. The chain employs TRBV11-3 and TRBJ2-1; D possibly corresponds to TRBD2 (6 bases). Germline loops: CDR1 SGHNT, CDR2 YENEEA. Between the trimmed V and J ends, which lost 4 bases and 7 bases, there was a span of 8 bases. CDR3 size: 12 residues. The variable domain in full, completed from reference TRBV11-3 and TRBJ2-1, reads EAGVVQSPRYKIIEKKQPVAFWCNPISGHNTLYWYLQNLGQGPELLIRYENEEAVDDSQLPKDRFSAERLKGVDSTLKIQPAELGDSAVYLCASSSRGNEQFFGPGTRLTVL.

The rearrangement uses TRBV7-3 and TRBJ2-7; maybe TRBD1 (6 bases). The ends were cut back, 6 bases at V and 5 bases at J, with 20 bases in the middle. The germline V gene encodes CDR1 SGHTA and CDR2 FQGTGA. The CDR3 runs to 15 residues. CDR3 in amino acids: CASSPGTLTNHEQYF. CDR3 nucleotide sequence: TGTGCCAGCAGTCCCGGGACACTTACTAACCACGAGCAGTACTTC.

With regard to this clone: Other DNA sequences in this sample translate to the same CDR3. The CDR3 DNA follows: TGTGCCAGTAGTCCTGGACTAGCGGGAACAGATACGCAGTATTTT. Its translation is CASSPGLAGTDTQYF. The chain links TRBV19 to TRBJ2-3, with 12 bases fitting TRBD2. The CDR3 loop spans 15 amino acids. Germline V gene sequence: CDR1 LNHDA, CDR2 SQIVND (reference sequence). V lost 5 bases and J lost 3; bases outside the gene matches: 3.

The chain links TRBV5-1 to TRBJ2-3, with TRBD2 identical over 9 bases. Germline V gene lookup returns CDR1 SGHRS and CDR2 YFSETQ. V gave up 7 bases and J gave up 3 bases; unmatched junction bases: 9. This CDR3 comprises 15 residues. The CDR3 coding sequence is TGCGCCAGCCGAACCTTAGCGGGAGATACAGATACGCAGTATTTT. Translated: CASRTLAGDTDTQYF.

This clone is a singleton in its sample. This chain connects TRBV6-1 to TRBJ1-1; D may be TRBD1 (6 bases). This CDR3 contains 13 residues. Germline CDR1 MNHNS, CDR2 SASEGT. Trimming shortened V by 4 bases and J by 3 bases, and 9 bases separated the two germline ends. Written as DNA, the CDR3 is TGTGCCAGCAGTGGCAGGGGAGACACTGAAGCTTTCTTT. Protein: CASSGRGDTEAFF.

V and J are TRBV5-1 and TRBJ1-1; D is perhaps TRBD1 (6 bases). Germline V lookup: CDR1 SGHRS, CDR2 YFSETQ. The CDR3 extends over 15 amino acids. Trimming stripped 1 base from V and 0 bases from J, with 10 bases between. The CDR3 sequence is CASSLSGALNTEAFF. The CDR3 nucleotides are TGCGCCAGCAGCTTGTCGGGGGCGCTGAACACTGAAGCTTTCTTT.

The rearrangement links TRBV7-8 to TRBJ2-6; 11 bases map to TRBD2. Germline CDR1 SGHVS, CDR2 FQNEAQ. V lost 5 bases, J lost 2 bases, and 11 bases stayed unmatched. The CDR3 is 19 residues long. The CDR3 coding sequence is TGTGCCAGCAGCCGGAGCGGGACTAGCGGACGAACTGGGGCCAACGTCCTGACTTTC. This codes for CASSRSGTSGRTGANVLTF. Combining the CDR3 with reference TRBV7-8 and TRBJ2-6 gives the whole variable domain GAGVSQSPRYKVAKRGQDVALRCDPISGHVSLFWYQQALGQGPEFLTYFQNEAQLDKSGLPSDRFFAERPEGSVSTLKIQRTQQEDSAVYLCASSRSGTSGRTGANVLTFGAGSRLTVL.

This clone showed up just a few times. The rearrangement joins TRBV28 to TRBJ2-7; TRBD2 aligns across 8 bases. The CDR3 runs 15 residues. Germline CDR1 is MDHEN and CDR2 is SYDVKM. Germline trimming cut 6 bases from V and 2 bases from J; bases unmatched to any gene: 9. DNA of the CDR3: TGTGCCAGCAGCGGGAGGGGGGCAACAACCTACGAGCAGTACTTC. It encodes CASSGRGATTYEQYF.

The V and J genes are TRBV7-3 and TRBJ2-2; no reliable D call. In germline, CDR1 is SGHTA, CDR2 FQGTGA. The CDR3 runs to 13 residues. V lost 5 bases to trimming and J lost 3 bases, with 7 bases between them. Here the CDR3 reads CASSRIYTGELFF. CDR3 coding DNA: TGTGCCAGCAGCCGGATTTACACCGGGGAGCTGTTTTTT. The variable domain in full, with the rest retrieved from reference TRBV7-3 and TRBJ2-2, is GAGVSQTPSNKVTEKGKYVELRCDPISGHTALYWYRQSLGQGPEFLIYFQGTGAADDSGLPNDRFFAVRPEGSVSTLKIQRTERGDSAVYLCASSRIYTGELFFGEGSRLTVL.

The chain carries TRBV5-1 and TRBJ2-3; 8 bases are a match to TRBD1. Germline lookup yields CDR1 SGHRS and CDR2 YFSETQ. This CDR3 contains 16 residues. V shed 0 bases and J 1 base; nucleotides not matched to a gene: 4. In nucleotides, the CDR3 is TGCGCCAGCAGCTTGGGACAGGGGATCGGCACAGATACGCAGTATTTT. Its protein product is CASSLGQGIGTDTQYF.

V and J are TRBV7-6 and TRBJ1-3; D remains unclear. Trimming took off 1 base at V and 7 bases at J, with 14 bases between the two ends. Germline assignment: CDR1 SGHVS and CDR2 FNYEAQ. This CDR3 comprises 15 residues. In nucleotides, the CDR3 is TGTGCCAGCAGCTTAGGGGGTGGTGCCTGGAACACCATATATTTT. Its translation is CASSLGGGAWNTIYF.

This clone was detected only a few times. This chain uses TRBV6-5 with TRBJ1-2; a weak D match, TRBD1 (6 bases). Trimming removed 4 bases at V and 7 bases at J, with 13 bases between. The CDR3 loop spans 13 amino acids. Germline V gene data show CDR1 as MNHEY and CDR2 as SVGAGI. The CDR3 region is CASSLGKGGGYTF. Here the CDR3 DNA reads TGTGCCAGCAGTTTGGGGAAGGGGGGTGGCTACACCTTC.

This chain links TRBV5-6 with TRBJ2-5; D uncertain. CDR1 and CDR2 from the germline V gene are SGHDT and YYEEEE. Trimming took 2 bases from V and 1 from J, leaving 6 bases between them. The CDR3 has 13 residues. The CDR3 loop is CASSFQFQETQYF. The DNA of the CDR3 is TGTGCCAGCAGCTTCCAGTTCCAAGAGACCCAGTACTTC.

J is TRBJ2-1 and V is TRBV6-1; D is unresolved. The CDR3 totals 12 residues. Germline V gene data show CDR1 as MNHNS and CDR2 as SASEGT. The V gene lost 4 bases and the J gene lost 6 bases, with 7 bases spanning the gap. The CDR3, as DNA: TGTGCCAGCAGTGTGTGGGTCAATGAGCAGTTCTTC. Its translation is CASSVWVNEQFF.

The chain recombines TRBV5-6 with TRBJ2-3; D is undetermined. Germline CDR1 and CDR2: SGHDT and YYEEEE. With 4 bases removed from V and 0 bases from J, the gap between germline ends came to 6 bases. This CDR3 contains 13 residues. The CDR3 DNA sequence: TGTGCCAGCAGCCCCGGGAGCACAGATACGCAGTATTTT. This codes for CASSPGSTDTQYF.

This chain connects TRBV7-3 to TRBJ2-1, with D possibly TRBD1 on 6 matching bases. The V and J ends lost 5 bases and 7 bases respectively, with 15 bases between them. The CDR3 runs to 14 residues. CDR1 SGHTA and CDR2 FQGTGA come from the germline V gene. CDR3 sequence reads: CASSQMGAGNEQFF. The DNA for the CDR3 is TGTGCCAGCAGCCAAATGGGGGCCGGGAATGAGCAGTTCTTC.

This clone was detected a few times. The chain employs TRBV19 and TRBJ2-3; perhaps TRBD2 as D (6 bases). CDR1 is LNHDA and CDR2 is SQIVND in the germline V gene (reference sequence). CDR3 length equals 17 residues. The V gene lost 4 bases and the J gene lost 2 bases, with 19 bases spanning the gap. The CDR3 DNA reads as TGTGCCAGTAGTAGGGGAGGAGGGTCCCGTTTCACAGATACGCAGTATTTT. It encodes CASSRGGGSRFTDTQYF.

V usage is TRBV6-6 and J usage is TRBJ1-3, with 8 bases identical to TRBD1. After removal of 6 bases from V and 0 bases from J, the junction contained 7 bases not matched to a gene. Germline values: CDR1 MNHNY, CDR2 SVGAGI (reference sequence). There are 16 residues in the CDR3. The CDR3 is CASSPTGTGSGNTIYF. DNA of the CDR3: TGTGCCAGCAGCCCTACAGGGACAGGCTCTGGAAACACCATATATTTT.

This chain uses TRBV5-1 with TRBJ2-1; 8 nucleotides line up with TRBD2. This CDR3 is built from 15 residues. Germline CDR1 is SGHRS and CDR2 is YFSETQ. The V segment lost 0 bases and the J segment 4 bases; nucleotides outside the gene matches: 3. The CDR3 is CASSLETGGYNEQFF. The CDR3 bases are TGCGCCAGCAGCTTGGAGACGGGAGGGTACAATGAGCAGTTCTTC.